The 15 T cell receptor beta chains below come from one sample, sequenced in a study of T cells of healthy individuals. TCRdb ran MiXCR on the 5' RACE reads and lists one entry per CDR3 protein. This table holds about 60,000 distinct CDR3 sequences, 16% found once. Receptor source: a human donor in good health.

This clonotype showed up just a few times. This chain connects TRBV12-3 or TRBV12-4 to TRBJ2-1, with D perhaps matching TRBD1 or TRBD2 (5 bases each). The V and J ends lost 3 bases and 10 bases respectively, with 16 bases between them. The CDR3 consists of 14 residues. CDR3 amino acids: CASSFRSGLSEQFF. In DNA, the CDR3 is TGTGCCAGCAGTTTTAGGTCGGGGCTTTCGGAGCAGTTCTTC.

The J gene is TRBJ2-2, the V gene TRBV20-1, with TRBD2 matching 14 bases. Trimming cost V 3 bases and J 7 bases; bases outside gene matches: 13. The CDR3 is 18 residues long. Germline V lookup: CDR1 DFQATT, CDR2 SNEGSKA (reference sequence). CDR3 in DNA: TGCAGTGCTAGCCCCACACCGGGGACTAGCGGGAGTATCGGGGAGCTGTTTTTT. This sequence encodes CSASPTPGTSGSIGELFF.

A few counts support this clonotype. This rearrangement joins TRBV10-3 to TRBJ2-1; 11 bases are a match to TRBD2. The CDR3 is made up of 16 amino acids. Germline V gene data show CDR1 as ENHRY and CDR2 as SYGVKD. The junction had 5 bases not matched to a gene; V was cut back by 0 bases and J by 7 bases. The DNA of the CDR3 is TGTGCCATCAGTGAGTCTAGCGGGGGGGCCGGGAATGAGCAGTTCTTC. This translates into CAISESSGGAGNEQFF.

The chain couples TRBV15 to TRBJ2-5, with a possible D match to TRBD2 (6 bases). The CDR3 extends over 14 amino acids. Germline CDR1 and CDR2: LNHNV and YYDKDF (reference sequence). Deletions cut 6 bases from V and 5 bases from J, with 16 bases between. CDR3 coding DNA: TGTGCCACCAGATCCCCTAGCGTCTCGGAGACCCAGTACTTC. Encoded protein: CATRSPSVSETQYF. Complete variable domain (other parts from reference TRBV15 and TRBJ2-5): DAMVIQNPRYQVTQFGKPVTLSCSQTLNHNVMYWYQQKSSQAPKLLFHYYDKDFNNEADTPDNFQSRRPNTSFCFLDIRSPGLGDTAMYLCATRSPSVSETQYFGPGTRLLVL.

The V call is TRBV3-1, the J call TRBJ2-1; the D gene is possibly TRBD2 (5 bases). Trimming left V 6 bases short and J 4 bases short, with 16 bases between. CDR3 length: 15 amino acids. The germline V gene encodes CDR1 LGHDT and CDR2 YNNKEL (reference sequence). The CDR3 bases are TGTGCCAGCAGACCCGAACTAGGCCCATACAATGAGCAGTTCTTC. This codes for CASRPELGPYNEQFF.

This clonotype was seen at least ten times. The J gene is TRBJ1-3, the V gene TRBV3-1, with D possibly being TRBD1 (5 bases). Germline V gene sequence: CDR1 LGHDT, CDR2 YNNKEL (reference sequence). Trimming removed 1 base from V and 3 bases from J, with 13 bases in between. This CDR3 is 16 amino acids long. As DNA, the CDR3 is TGTGCCAGCAGCCAAGTAACGGGAGGGGTTGGAAACACCATATATTTT. Protein sequence: CASSQVTGGVGNTIYF.

The V and J genes are TRBV20-1 and TRBJ1-6, with 10 bases that match TRBD1. CDR1 and CDR2 from the germline V gene are DFQATT and SNEGSKA (reference sequence). This CDR3 is built from 17 residues. V lost 2 bases, J lost 7 bases, and 11 bases stayed unmatched. As DNA, the CDR3 is TGCAGTGCTAGACCCTCAGGGCTGGGACAGGGGAATTCACCCCTCCACTTT. Translated: CSARPSGLGQGNSPLHF.

This clonotype was seen at least ten times. The genes are TRBV4-1 and TRBJ1-5; D remains unclear. Trimming cost V 3 bases and J 2 bases, with 11 bases left between them. The CDR3 has 15 amino acids. Germline values: CDR1 MGHRA, CDR2 YSYEKL. The CDR3 reads CASSQEYMGNQPQHF. CDR3 DNA: TGCGCCAGCAGCCAGGAATACATGGGCAATCAGCCCCAGCATTTT.

This clonotype showed up many times. The chain combines TRBV29-1 with TRBJ2-7; TRBD1 agrees at 9 bases. Per germline, CDR1 SQVTM and CDR2 ANQGSEA. After removal of 5 bases from V and 4 bases from J, the junction contained 9 bases not matched to a gene. This CDR3 is 14 amino acids long. In DNA form, the CDR3 reads TGCAGCGTTCAGTACGGGACAGGGTGGTACGAGCAGTACTTC. It specifies CSVQYGTGWYEQYF.

This chain's CDR3 is CASTPSGPGGRSNEQFF. The CDR3 DNA is TGTGCCAGCACTCCCTCCGGGCCGGGGGGGCGATCCAATGAGCAGTTCTTC. This chain connects TRBV2 to TRBJ2-1; 8 bases line up with TRBD2. The germline gives CDR1 SNHLY, CDR2 FYNNEI. V was pared by 7 bases and J by 6 bases, with 17 bases of the junction left unmatched. CDR3 length equals 17 residues.

The chain combines TRBV2 with TRBJ2-5, with TRBD2 as a possible D gene (7 bases). Trimming removed 7 bases from V and 5 bases from J, with 14 bases in between. The CDR3 runs to 13 residues. Germline V gives CDR1 SNHLY, CDR2 FYNNEI. CDR3 nucleotides: TGTGCCAGCATCTCGGGGGGCGGTGAGACCCAGTACTTC. It specifies CASISGGGETQYF.

This clonotype was recorded at least ten times. This chain joins TRBV20-1 and TRBJ2-7; possibly TRBD2 for D (5 bases). Deletions cut 2 bases from V and 5 bases from J, with 19 bases between. The germline CDR1 and CDR2 sequences are DFQATT and SNEGSKA (reference sequence). CDR3 length: 15 residues. CDR3 residues: CSARSPRGWGNEQYF. Written as DNA, the CDR3 is TGCAGTGCTAGATCTCCAAGAGGGTGGGGTAACGAGCAGTACTTC.

V gene TRBV10-3 combines with J gene TRBJ1-1, with a possible D match to TRBD1 (6 bases). Trimming took off 0 bases at V and 8 bases at J, with 37 bases between the two ends. Germline V gives CDR1 ENHRY, CDR2 SYGVKD. The CDR3 is 22 amino acids. The CDR3 loop reads CAISESILLGHGRIHSVREAFF. The CDR3 DNA follows: TGTGCCATCAGTGAGTCGATACTCCTGGGACACGGTCGGATCCATTCAGTCCGAGAAGCTTTCTTT.

This clonotype has just a few counts. V usage is TRBV21-1 and J usage is TRBJ2-7; the table assigns TRBD1, which was not confirmed against the DNA. TRBV21-1 is deemed a pseudogene. The CDR3 length is 15 residues. The CDR3 DNA is TGTGCCAGCAGCAATGTGGACGGACAGGGATACGAGCAGTACTTC. This sequence encodes CASSNVDGQGYEQYF.

This clonotype was found many times. The genes are TRBV20-1 and TRBJ2-1; TRBD2 agrees at 8 bases. With 1 base clipped from V and 4 bases from J, the junction kept 3 bases outside the gene matches. The CDR3 sequence is 14 residues long. CDR1 is DFQATT, CDR2 SNEGSKA, per germline (reference sequence). CDR3 protein: CSARGLAGYNEQFF. DNA of the CDR3: TGCAGTGCTAGAGGGCTAGCGGGTTACAATGAGCAGTTCTTC.